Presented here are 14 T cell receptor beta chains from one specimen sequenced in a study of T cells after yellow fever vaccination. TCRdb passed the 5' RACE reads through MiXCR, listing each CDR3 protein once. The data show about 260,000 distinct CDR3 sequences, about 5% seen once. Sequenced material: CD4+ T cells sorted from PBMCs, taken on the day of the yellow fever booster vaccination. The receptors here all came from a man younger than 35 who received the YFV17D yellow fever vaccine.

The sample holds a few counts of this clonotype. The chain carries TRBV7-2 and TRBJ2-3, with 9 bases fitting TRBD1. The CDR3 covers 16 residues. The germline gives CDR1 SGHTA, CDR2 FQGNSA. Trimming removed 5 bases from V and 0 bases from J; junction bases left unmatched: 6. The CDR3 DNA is TGTGCCAGCAGCAGGGACAGGGCAGCTAGCACAGATACGCAGTATTTT. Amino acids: CASSRDRAASTDTQYF. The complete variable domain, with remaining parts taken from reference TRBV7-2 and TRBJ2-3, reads GAGVSQSPSNKVTEKGKDVELRCDPISGHTALYWYRQSLGQGLEFLIYFQGNSAPDKSGLPSDRFSAERTGGSVSTLTIQRTQQEDSAVYLCASSRDRAASTDTQYFGPGTRLTVL.

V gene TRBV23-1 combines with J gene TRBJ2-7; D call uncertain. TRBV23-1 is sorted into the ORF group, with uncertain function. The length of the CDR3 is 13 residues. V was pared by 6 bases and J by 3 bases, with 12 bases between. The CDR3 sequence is CASSFGSRYEQYF. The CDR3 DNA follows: TGCGCCAGCAGCTTCGGTAGTCGCTACGAGCAGTACTTC.

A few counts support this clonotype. The DNA of the CDR3 is TGTGCCAGCAGGGGCTTGAAAGCTTTCTTT. Its translation is CASRGLKAFF. V is TRBV25-1 and J is TRBJ1-1; D unresolved. The V end was cut by 6 bases, the J end by 9 bases, with 8 bases between. Germline CDR1 reads MGHDK; CDR2 reads SYGVNS. This CDR3 spans 10 amino acids.

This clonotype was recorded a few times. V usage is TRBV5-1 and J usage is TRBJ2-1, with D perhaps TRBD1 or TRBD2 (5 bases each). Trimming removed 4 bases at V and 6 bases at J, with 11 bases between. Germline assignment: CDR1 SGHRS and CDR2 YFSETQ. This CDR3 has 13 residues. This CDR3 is CASSPGPPNEQFF. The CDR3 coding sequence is TGCGCCAGCAGCCCGGGGCCTCCCAATGAGCAGTTCTTC.

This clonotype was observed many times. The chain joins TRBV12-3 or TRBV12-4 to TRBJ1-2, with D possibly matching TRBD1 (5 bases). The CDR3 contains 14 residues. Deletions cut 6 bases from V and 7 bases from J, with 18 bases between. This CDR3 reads CASRTAGGESGYTF. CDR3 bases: TGTGCCAGCAGAACCGCGGGGGGGGAAAGTGGCTACACCTTC.

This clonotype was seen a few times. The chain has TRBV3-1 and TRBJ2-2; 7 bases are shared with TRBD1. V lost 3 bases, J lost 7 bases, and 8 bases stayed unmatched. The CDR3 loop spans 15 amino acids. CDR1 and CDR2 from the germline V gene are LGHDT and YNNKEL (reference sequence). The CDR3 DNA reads TGTGCCAGCAGCCATGCACAGGGGTTGGTCGGGGAGCTGTTTTTT. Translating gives CASSHAQGLVGELFF.

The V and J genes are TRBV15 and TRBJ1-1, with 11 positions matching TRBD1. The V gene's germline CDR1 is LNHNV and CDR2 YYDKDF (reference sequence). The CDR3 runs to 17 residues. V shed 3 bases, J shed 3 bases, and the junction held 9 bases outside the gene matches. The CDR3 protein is CATSSRGQGGKDTEAFF. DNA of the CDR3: TGTGCCACCAGCAGTAGGGGACAGGGGGGGAAGGACACTGAAGCTTTCTTT.

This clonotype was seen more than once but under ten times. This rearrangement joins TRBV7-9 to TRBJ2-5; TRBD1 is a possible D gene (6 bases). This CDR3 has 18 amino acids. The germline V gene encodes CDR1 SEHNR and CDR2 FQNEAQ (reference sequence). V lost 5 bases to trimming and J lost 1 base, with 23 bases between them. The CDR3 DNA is TGTGCCAGCAGCCAGGAGAACTCCGCCAGGGGCTCCCAAGAGACCCAGTACTTC. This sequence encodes CASSQENSARGSQETQYF.

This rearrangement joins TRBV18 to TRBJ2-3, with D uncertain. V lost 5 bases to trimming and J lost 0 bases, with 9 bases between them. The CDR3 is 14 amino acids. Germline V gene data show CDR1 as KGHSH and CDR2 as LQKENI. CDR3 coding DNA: TGTGCCAGCTCATCCTTTTCAAGCACAGATACGCAGTATTTT. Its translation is CASSSFSSTDTQYF.

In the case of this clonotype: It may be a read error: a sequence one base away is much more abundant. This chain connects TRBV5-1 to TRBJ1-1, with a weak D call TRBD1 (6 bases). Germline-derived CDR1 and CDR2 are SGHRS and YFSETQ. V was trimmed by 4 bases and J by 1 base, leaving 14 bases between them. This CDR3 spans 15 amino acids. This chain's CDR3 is CASSAGAGENTEAFF. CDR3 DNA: TGCGCCAGCAGCGCGGGGGCAGGGGAGAACACTGAAGCTTTCTTT.

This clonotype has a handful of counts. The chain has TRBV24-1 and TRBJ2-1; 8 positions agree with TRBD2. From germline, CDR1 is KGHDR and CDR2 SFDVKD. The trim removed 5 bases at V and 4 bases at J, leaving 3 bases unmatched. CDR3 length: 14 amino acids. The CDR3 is CATSGERGYNEQFF. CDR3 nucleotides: TGTGCCACCAGTGGCGAGCGGGGGTACAATGAGCAGTTCTTC.

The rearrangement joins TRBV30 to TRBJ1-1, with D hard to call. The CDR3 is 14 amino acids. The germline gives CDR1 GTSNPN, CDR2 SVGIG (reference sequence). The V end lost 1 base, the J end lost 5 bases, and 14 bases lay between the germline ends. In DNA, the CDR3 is TGTGCCTGGAGTGGAGTACTGGGAGGGACTGAAGCTTTCTTT. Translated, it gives CAWSGVLGGTEAFF.

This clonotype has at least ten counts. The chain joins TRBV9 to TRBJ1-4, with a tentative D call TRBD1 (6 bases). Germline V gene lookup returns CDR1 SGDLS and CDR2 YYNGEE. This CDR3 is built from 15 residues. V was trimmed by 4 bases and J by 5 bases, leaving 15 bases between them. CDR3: CASSPNTGFNEKLFF. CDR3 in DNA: TGTGCCAGCAGCCCAAACACAGGGTTCAATGAAAAACTGTTTTTT.

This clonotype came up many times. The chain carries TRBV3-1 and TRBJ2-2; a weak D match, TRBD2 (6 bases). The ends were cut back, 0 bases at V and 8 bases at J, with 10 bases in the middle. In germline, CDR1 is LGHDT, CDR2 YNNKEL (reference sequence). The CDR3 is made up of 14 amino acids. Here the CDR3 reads CASSQEGGPGELFF. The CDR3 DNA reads TGTGCCAGCAGCCAAGAGGGGGGACCGGGGGAGCTGTTTTTT.